The 22 T cell receptor beta chains listed next were all sequenced from one sample in a study of CD8 T cells in Susac syndrome. The authors reverse transcribed roughly 0.5 to 1 ug RNA with random hexamers. TCRdb recomputed calls from the immunoSEQ multiplex PCR reads with MiXCR, one row per CDR3 protein. The sample consists of about 110,000 distinct CDR3 sequences, approximately 94% of them appearing once. The sequencing input was CD8+ T cells from PBMCs. The receptor set was obtained from a human donor with Susac syndrome.

The V call is TRBV11-2, the J call TRBJ2-3; 7 bases map to TRBD2. The J segment lost 0 bases and the V segment lost 0 bases, leaving 24 bases of the junction unmatched. The CDR3 has 23 amino acids. Germline V gives CDR1 SGHAT, CDR2 FQNNGV. The CDR3 region is CASSLEVSGSDSSSGSSTDTQYF. The CDR3 DNA sequence: TGTGCCAGCAGCTTAGAGGTGTCTGGGTCGGACTCGTCTAGCGGCTCGAGCACAGATACGCAGTATTTT.

The chain has TRBV7-3 and TRBJ2-5; the D gene is possibly TRBD2 (5 bases). Trimming shortened V by 5 bases and J by 5 bases, and 12 bases separated the two germline ends. Looked up from germline, CDR1 is SGHTA and CDR2 is FQGTGA. The CDR3 sequence is 13 residues long. CDR3 coding DNA: TGTGCCAGCAGCCCTATCCCGGGGGAGACCCAGTACTTC. Translated: CASSPIPGETQYF.

The J gene is TRBJ1-1, the V gene TRBV6-4, with D tentatively TRBD1 (5 bases). The CDR3 length is 13 residues. CDR1 MRHNA and CDR2 SNTAGT come from the germline V gene. The ends were cut back, 6 bases at V and 3 bases at J, with 11 bases in the middle. Here the CDR3 reads CASRMRGDTEAFF. As DNA, the CDR3 is TGTGCCAGCAGAATGAGGGGTGACACTGAAGCTTTCTTT.

The rearrangement links TRBV27 to TRBJ2-7; the D is unclear. The CDR3 covers 14 residues. Germline loops: CDR1 MNHEY, CDR2 SMNVEV (reference sequence). V lost 3 bases to trimming and J lost 0 bases, with 9 bases between them. The CDR3 DNA reads TGTGCCAGCAGTTTCCTGGGTTACTCCTACGAGCAGTACTTC. Its protein product is CASSFLGYSYEQYF.

The V gene is TRBV12-5, the J gene TRBJ2-5; 7 nucleotides line up with TRBD2. Germline V lookup: CDR1 LGHNT, CDR2 FRNRAP. Trimming cost V 4 bases and J 5 bases; bases outside gene matches: 10. The CDR3 runs to 15 residues. CDR3 nucleotide sequence: TGTGCTAGTGGTTCCACCCGACTAGCCCTGGAGACCCAGTACTTC. Its translation: CASGSTRLALETQYF.

The gene calls are TRBV7-8 and TRBJ1-1; D is undetermined. Trimming stripped 5 bases from V and 5 bases from J, with 12 bases between. This CDR3 region has 13 residues. CDR1 and CDR2 from the germline V gene are SGHVS and FQNEAQ. The CDR3 sequence is CASSAETLTEAFF. The CDR3 region has the DNA TGTGCCAGCAGCGCCGAGACACTAACTGAAGCTTTCTTT. Full variable domain (outside the CDR3, taken from reference TRBV7-8 and TRBJ1-1): GAGVSQSPRYKVAKRGQDVALRCDPISGHVSLFWYQQALGQGPEFLTYFQNEAQLDKSGLPSDRFFAERPEGSVSTLKIQRTQQEDSAVYLCASSAETLTEAFFGQGTRLTVV.

The chain combines TRBV15 with TRBJ2-3; no definite D call. The CDR3 totals 15 residues. Per germline, CDR1 LNHNV and CDR2 YYDKDF (reference sequence). The V end was cut by 1 base, the J end by 4 bases, with 12 bases between. The CDR3 coding sequence is TGTGCCACCAGCAGAGGCGAGAGTGGGTCAGATACGCAGTATTTT. This sequence encodes CATSRGESGSDTQYF.

This clonotype showed up just once. The rearrangement joins TRBV29-1 to TRBJ1-2, with TRBD1 matching 8 bases. The germline gives CDR1 SQVTM, CDR2 ANQGSEA. The CDR3 totals 12 residues. After removal of 3 bases from V and 8 bases from J, the junction contained 5 bases not matched to a gene. CDR3 DNA sequence: TGCAGCGTTGAGGGACAGGACCCCGGCTACACCTTC. Protein: CSVEGQDPGYTF.

In this sample, this clonotype is medium-sized. The V call is TRBV7-9, the J call TRBJ1-2; tentative D call: TRBD1 (6 bases). There are 12 residues in the CDR3. Deletions cut 11 bases from V and 4 bases from J, with 14 bases between. CDR1 is SEHNR, CDR2 FQNEAQ, per germline (reference sequence). The CDR3: CAGKQGGYGYTF. DNA of the CDR3: TGTGCCGGAAAGCAAGGGGGCTATGGCTACACCTTC.

The chain has TRBV20-1 and TRBJ1-2; D is ambiguous. Deletions cut 3 bases from V and 12 bases from J, with 8 bases between. The CDR3 is made up of 9 amino acids. CDR1 DFQATT and CDR2 SNEGSKA come from the germline V gene (reference sequence). The chain's CDR3 is CSASHWDTF. The CDR3 DNA follows: TGCAGTGCTAGCCATTGGGACACCTTC.

V is TRBV25-1 and J is TRBJ2-2; D gene uncertain. Per the germline V gene, CDR1 is MGHDK and CDR2 is SYGVNS. V lost 3 bases to trimming and J lost 5 bases, with 4 bases between them. The CDR3 sequence is 12 residues long. This CDR3 is CASSDPTGELFF. CDR3 coding DNA: TGTGCCAGCAGTGACCCAACCGGGGAGCTGTTTTTT.

V is TRBV27 and J is TRBJ1-2; tentatively, D is TRBD1 (6 bases). Germline assignment: CDR1 MNHEY and CDR2 SMNVEV (reference sequence). The V and J ends lost 5 bases and 4 bases respectively, with 8 bases between them. The CDR3 totals 12 residues. The CDR3 region is CASSRGTYGYTF. Here the CDR3 DNA reads TGTGCCAGCAGTAGGGGGACCTATGGCTACACCTTC.

The CDR3 loop reads CASSVDRGTEAFF. The CDR3 bases are TGTGCCAGCAGCGTGGACAGGGGGACTGAAGCTTTCTTT. This chain joins TRBV9 and TRBJ1-1, with 10 bases lining up with TRBD1. The junction had 0 bases not matched to a gene; V was cut back by 2 bases and J by 5 bases. The germline V gene encodes CDR1 SGDLS and CDR2 YYNGEE. The length of the CDR3 is 13 residues.

The rearrangement links TRBV25-1 to TRBJ1-1, with TRBD1 as a possible D gene (6 bases). Germline CDR1 MGHDK, CDR2 SYGVNS. The CDR3 is 14 residues long. V was trimmed by 7 bases and J by 4 bases, leaving 16 bases between them. CDR3 DNA sequence: TGTGCCAGCAAACCCACGAGGGGGGGCACTGAAGCTTTCTTT. As protein: CASKPTRGGTEAFF.

This clonotype was counted between two and nine times. The rearrangement joins TRBV6-5 to TRBJ2-3, with D perhaps matching TRBD1 (6 bases). Germline CDR1 reads MNHEY; CDR2 reads SVGAGI. Trimming cost V 4 bases and J 1 base, with 9 bases left between them. CDR3 length: 14 residues. The DNA of the CDR3 is TGTGCCAGCAGTTGGGGGCAGGGCACAGATACGCAGTATTTT. The encoded protein is CASSWGQGTDTQYF.

The rearrangement uses TRBV20-1 and TRBJ2-2; D uncertain. V was shortened by 4 bases and J by 2 bases, with 14 bases between the two germline ends. Germline loops: CDR1 DFQATT, CDR2 SNEGSKA (reference sequence). The CDR3 runs to 15 residues. DNA of the CDR3: TGCAGTGCTACTAAGACGGGCCAAAACACCGGGGAGCTGTTTTTT. Its protein is CSATKTGQNTGELFF.

The V gene is TRBV5-1, the J gene TRBJ2-7; no reliable D call. V shed 6 bases and J shed 2 bases, with 18 bases lying between them. Germline V CDR1 and CDR2: SGHRS, YFSETQ. CDR3 length equals 15 residues. DNA for the CDR3: TGCGCCAGCATCTCTTGGCCGGGTGAGACCTACGAGCAGTACTTC. Its protein product is CASISWPGETYEQYF. Full variable domain (remainder filled in from reference TRBV5-1 and TRBJ2-7): KAGVTQTPRYLIKTRGQQVTLSCSPISGHRSVSWYQQTPGQGLQFLFEYFSETQRNKGNFPGRFSGRQFSNSRSEMNVSTLELGDSALYLCASISWPGETYEQYFGPGTRLTVT.

V and J are TRBV23-1 and TRBJ2-7, with TRBD1 matching 7 bases. TRBV23-1 is an open reading frame, and its role is uncertain. The CDR3 is 13 amino acids. With 4 bases clipped from V and 1 base from J, the junction kept 1 base outside the gene matches. The CDR3 bases are TGCGCCAGCAGTCTACAGGGGTCCTACGAGCAGTACTTC. Translation gives CASSLQGSYEQYF.

CDR3 coding DNA: TGCAGCGTTGGAAGGTTGGGCACTGAAGCTTTCTTT. Translated: CSVGRLGTEAFF. The genes are TRBV29-1 and TRBJ1-1; D remains ambiguous. The V and J ends lost 4 bases and 4 bases respectively, with 10 bases between them. Germline V gene data show CDR1 as SQVTM and CDR2 as ANQGSEA. This CDR3 spans 12 amino acids.

This clonotype showed up just once. The chain joins TRBV29-1 to TRBJ2-1; 8 bases match TRBD1. The CDR3 covers 15 residues. The V and J ends lost 2 bases and 8 bases, in that order; junction bases with no gene match: 11. CDR1 is SQVTM, CDR2 ANQGSEA, per germline. The CDR3 DNA is TGCAGCGTTGAATGGACAGGGCGGCGGGGCGATGAGCAGTTCTTC. This gives the protein CSVEWTGRRGDEQFF.

This clonotype was seen once. V is TRBV3-1 and J is TRBJ2-2; D ambiguous. This CDR3 spans 13 amino acids. With 10 bases removed from V and 3 bases from J, the gap between germline ends came to 12 bases. Looked up from germline, CDR1 is LGHDT and CDR2 is YNNKEL (reference sequence). CDR3 sequence (DNA): TGTGCCATCTCCCCCGGGCACACCGGGGAGCTGTTTTTT. Encoded protein: CAISPGHTGELFF.

This clonotype was seen only a few times. The rearrangement links TRBV7-9 to TRBJ2-7; D unclear. V dropped 5 bases and J dropped 0 bases, with 5 bases sitting between them. Germline CDR1 SEHNR, CDR2 FQNEAQ (reference sequence). CDR3 length equals 12 residues. This CDR3 reads CASSPRSYEQYF. CDR3 in DNA: TGTGCCAGCAGCCCCCGCTCCTACGAGCAGTACTTC.